A single sample is the source of the 24 T cell receptor beta chains below, sequenced in a study of long-term antiretroviral therapy in people with HIV (dated by TCRdb to between 2021 and 2024). The immunoSEQ hsTCRB v3.0 assay was used at survey level resolution for TRB variable region sequencing. TCRdb stores this immuneACCESS table with in-frame sequences only. Part of the clones is absent; in the studies checked, under half of the shortfall reflects unresolved V genes, and no reason is known for the rest. For this sample there are tens of thousands of clones; around 69% appear just once. 12% of the sample is in the top ten clones. The material sequenced was unsorted PBMCs, taken less than 1.8 years before starting antiretroviral therapy. All receptors derive from a woman aged 35 to 49 with HIV.

The genes are TRBV7-9 and TRBJ1-5; D is undetermined. The CDR3 covers 17 residues. Per the germline V gene, CDR1 is SEHNR and CDR2 is FQNEAQ (reference sequence). The V gene lost 1 base and the J gene lost 6 bases, with 19 bases spanning the gap. The CDR3 DNA reads as TGTGCCAGCAGCTTAGGGGTGTCGGGGAGGAGTACTCAGCCCCAGCATTTT. As protein: CASSLGVSGRSTQPQHF.

The chain is built from TRBV7-2 and TRBJ2-3, with 9 bases matching TRBD1. From germline, CDR1 is SGHTA and CDR2 FQGNSA. This CDR3 has 13 amino acids. V dropped 5 bases and J dropped 10; count of bases not matched to a gene: 7. The CDR3 loop is CASSTGTGLAQYF. The CDR3 DNA is TGTGCCAGCAGCACCGGGACAGGGCTCGCGCAGTATTTT. Full variable domain (rest looked up from reference TRBV7-2 and TRBJ2-3): GAGVSQSPSNKVTEKGKDVELRCDPISGHTALYWYRQSLGQGLEFLIYFQGNSAPDKSGLPSDRFSAERTGGSVSTLTIQRTQQEDSAVYLCASSTGTGLAQYFGPGTRLTVL.

The chain links TRBV7-9 to TRBJ2-5; 7 positions match TRBD2. Looked up from germline, CDR1 is SEHNR and CDR2 is FQNEAQ (reference sequence). Losses at the gene ends were 5 bases for V and 5 bases for J; bases not matched to a gene: 8. This CDR3 spans 14 amino acids. CDR3 sequence (DNA): TGTGCCAGCAGCCCTGGGGGGGGTTGGGAGACCCAGTACTTC. Translating gives CASSPGGGWETQYF.

The chain carries TRBV2 and TRBJ2-7; no clear D gene. CDR1 and CDR2 (germline): SNHLY, FYNNEI. The length of the CDR3 is 13 residues. The V and J ends lost 6 bases and 4 bases respectively, with 13 bases between them. The chain's CDR3 is CASSRTFSYEQYF. The DNA for the CDR3 is TGTGCCAGCAGCAGAACTTTTTCTTACGAGCAGTACTTC.

V usage is TRBV19 and J usage is TRBJ2-7; TRBD1 agrees at 7 bases. CDR3 length equals 13 residues. Germline values: CDR1 LNHDA, CDR2 SQIVND (reference sequence). The ends lost 4 bases at V and 9 bases at J; junction bases unmatched: 9. CDR3 nucleotides: TGTGCCAGTAGTAGCAATACAGGGGATGTGCAGTACTTC. Protein: CASSSNTGDVQYF. Looking up the rest from reference TRBV19 and TRBJ2-7 gives the full variable domain: DGGITQSPKYLFRKEGQNVTLSCEQNLNHDAMYWYRQDPGQGLRLIYYSQIVNDFQKGDIAEGYSVSREKKESFPLTVTSAQKNPTAFYLCASSSNTGDVQYFGPGTRLTVT.

The chain is built from TRBV5-1 and TRBJ1-1; D remains ambiguous. Trimming left V 0 bases short and J 6 bases short, with 9 bases between. The CDR3 loop spans 13 amino acids. Germline lookup yields CDR1 SGHRS and CDR2 YFSETQ. DNA for the CDR3: TGCGCCAGCAGCTTGGCCGGGGTTCCTGAAGCTTTCTTT. Its translation: CASSLAGVPEAFF.

V is TRBV7-9 and J is TRBJ2-1, with TRBD2 matching 12 bases. The CDR3 sequence is 14 residues long. The V segment lost 3 bases and the J segment 9 bases; nucleotides outside the gene matches: 3. The V gene's germline CDR1 is SEHNR and CDR2 FQNEAQ (reference sequence). For the CDR3, the DNA is TGTGCCAGCAGCTTCCTAGCGGGGGGGCGTGAGCAGTTCTTC. This gives the protein CASSFLAGGREQFF.

Of note for this clone: The CDR3 ends on some other residue instead of the conserved phenylalanine or tryptophan, so this is likely a read error. The DNA is left out, because the CDR3 cannot be placed on it with certainty; the CDR3 is given as TCRdb lists it. The chain has TRBV10-1 and TRBJ2-6. Looked up from germline, CDR1 is WNHNN and CDR2 is SYGVQD (reference sequence). The CDR3 adds up to 14 amino acids, both ends counted. CDR3 protein: CASSMTLRSHKVGL.

This clone was recorded once. The J gene is TRBJ2-1, the V gene TRBV29-1, with D possibly TRBD2 on 5 matching bases. V was clipped by 4 bases and J by 6 bases, with 7 bases between them. Germline CDR1 is SQVTM and CDR2 is ANQGSEA. CDR3 length equals 11 residues. The CDR3 here is CSVGTSNEQFF. In DNA, the CDR3 is TGCAGCGTTGGGACTTCCAATGAGCAGTTCTTC.

The chain employs TRBV6-5 and TRBJ1-1; D is perhaps TRBD1 (5 bases). The CDR3 is made up of 14 amino acids. Germline V CDR1 and CDR2: MNHEY, SVGAGI. With 2 bases removed from V and 7 bases from J, the gap between germline ends came to 14 bases. The CDR3 DNA follows: TGTGCCAGCAGTTACAGGGGCGAGACAGTTGAAGCTTTCTTT. Translation gives CASSYRGETVEAFF.

The chain couples TRBV18 to TRBJ1-6, with D maybe TRBD1 (5 bases). V was pared by 6 bases and J by 7 bases, with 16 bases between. Germline values: CDR1 KGHSH, CDR2 LQKENI. This CDR3 is built from 15 residues. CDR3 protein: CASSLSGPINSPLHF. In nucleotides, the CDR3 is TGTGCCAGCTCCCTCTCGGGACCCATCAATTCACCCCTCCACTTT.

The chain carries TRBV29-1 and TRBJ1-3; D is uncertain. The CDR3 is 13 residues long. V was pared by 5 bases and J by 0 bases, with 8 bases between. Germline V gene data show CDR1 as SQVTM and CDR2 as ANQGSEA. The chain's CDR3 is CSVTQSSGNTIYF. As DNA, the CDR3 is TGCAGCGTTACACAGAGCTCTGGAAACACCATATATTTT.

V is TRBV6-1 and J is TRBJ2-3, with TRBD1 as a possible D gene (5 bases). Germline assignment: CDR1 MNHNS and CDR2 SASEGT. Trimming left V 2 bases short and J 1 base short, with 7 bases between. The CDR3 is 14 residues long. The CDR3 DNA follows: TGTGCCAGCAGTGAATCGACAGGCACAGATACGCAGTATTTT. This gives the protein CASSESTGTDTQYF.

The chain is built from TRBV7-9 and TRBJ2-3, with TRBD2 matching over 9 bases. The CDR3 totals 14 residues. Losses at the gene ends were 6 bases for V and 4 bases for J; bases not matched to a gene: 5. CDR1 and CDR2 (germline): SEHNR, FQNEAQ (reference sequence). DNA of the CDR3: TGTGCCAGCAGTAGCGGGGGAATTTCAGATACGCAGTATTTT. Translation gives CASSSGGISDTQYF.

V gene TRBV21-1 combines with J gene TRBJ2-1; TRBD1, the table's D call, was not compared with the DNA. TRBV21-1 is a documented pseudogene. The CDR3 has 17 amino acids. CDR3 DNA sequence: TGTGCCAGCAGCACCCCGGGACAGGGGAGTATGGTGAGTGAGCAGTTCTTC. It codes for CASSTPGQGSMVSEQFF.

V and J are TRBV4-3 and TRBJ1-4, with a weak D call TRBD1 (5 bases). The length of the CDR3 is 15 residues. Germline CDR1 reads LGHNA; CDR2 reads YSLEER. Trimming left V 0 bases short and J 8 bases short, with 13 bases between. Written as DNA, the CDR3 is TGCGCCAGCAGCCAAGACCGGGGGATGGGGGAAAAACTGTTTTTT. Translated, it gives CASSQDRGMGEKLFF.

The V gene is TRBV4-1, the J gene TRBJ2-3; D is unresolved. Trimming took 2 bases from V and 3 from J, leaving 12 bases between them. The CDR3 runs to 15 residues. Looked up from germline, CDR1 is MGHRA and CDR2 is YSYEKL. CDR3 in amino acids: CASSQSRALTDTQYF. The DNA of the CDR3 is TGCGCCAGCAGCCAAAGCCGCGCCCTAACAGATACGCAGTATTTT.

The chain joins TRBV5-5 to TRBJ1-2; maybe TRBD1 (5 bases). CDR1 is SGHKS and CDR2 is YYEKEE in the germline V gene (reference sequence). With 0 bases removed from V and 7 bases from J, the gap between germline ends came to 13 bases. The CDR3 has 14 residues. CDR3 sequence (DNA): TGTGCCAGCAGCTTGGTGCAGCCCGGGGGTGGCTACACCTTC. This gives the protein CASSLVQPGGGYTF.

This clone was detected only once. CDR3 sequence reads: CASSDDRDGYTF. The CDR3 DNA sequence: TGTGCCAGCAGTGATGACAGGGACGGCTACACCTTC. The chain recombines TRBV2 with TRBJ1-2, with TRBD1 matching over 7 bases. The CDR3 extends over 12 amino acids. V shed 3 bases, J shed 8 bases, and the junction held 3 bases outside the gene matches. Per germline, CDR1 SNHLY and CDR2 FYNNEI.

V is TRBV30 and J is TRBJ2-1; D gene ambiguous. CDR1 and CDR2 from the germline V gene are GTSNPN and SVGIG (reference sequence). Trimming stripped 0 bases from V and 4 bases from J, with 7 bases between. The CDR3 runs to 13 residues. DNA of the CDR3: TGTGCCTGGAGTGTTGGCTTTTACAATGAGCAGTTCTTC. Translation: CAWSVGFYNEQFF.

This clone was picked up one time. The V gene is TRBV11-3, the J gene TRBJ1-1; maybe TRBD1 (5 bases). V shed 3 bases and J shed 5 bases, with 19 bases lying between them. This CDR3 spans 16 amino acids. Germline CDR1 SGHNT, CDR2 YENEEA. CDR3 DNA: TGTGCCAGCAGCTTGGGGGGGACCTCTTCGAGGACTGAAGCTTTCTTT. It encodes CASSLGGTSSRTEAFF.

This clone occurred once. V is TRBV7-9 and J is TRBJ2-3; D not resolved. The CDR3 has 12 residues. CDR1 and CDR2 from the germline V gene are SEHNR and FQNEAQ (reference sequence). Trimming pared 3 bases from V and 5 bases from J, leaving 6 bases between. The CDR3 coding sequence is TGTGCCAGCAGCTTCGAAGGAGATACGCAGTATTTT. Its translation: CASSFEGDTQYF.

This chain uses TRBV9 with TRBJ2-7; 10 bases are shared with TRBD1. The CDR3 extends over 15 amino acids. V lost 0 bases, J lost 1 base, and 1 base stayed unmatched. Germline V gene lookup returns CDR1 SGDLS and CDR2 YYNGEE. The CDR3 DNA sequence: TGTGCCAGCAGCGTAGCGGGACAGGGGTCCTACGAGCAGTACTTC. Encoded protein: CASSVAGQGSYEQYF.

The CDR3 here is CASSESGALEQYF. The CDR3 DNA is TGCGCCAGCAGTGAGTCTGGGGCACTCGAGCAGTACTTC. The chain is built from TRBV10-2 and TRBJ2-7; TRBD1 might be the D (5 bases). V lost 0 bases to trimming and J lost 6 bases, with 9 bases between them. The CDR3 loop spans 13 amino acids. Germline loops: CDR1 WSHSY, CDR2 SAAADI.